The clone carrying this T cell receptor beta chain has at least ten counts. The antigen remains unidentified. The entry originates in a study of CD8 T cells in ankylosing spondylitis. Overall study results and limits: Reportedly, matched ankylosing spondylitis synovial fluid was significantly enriched for disease-linked clones. In reactive arthritis synovial fluid and blood, some motif variants had been reported before. A TCR beta motif made of 7 to 9 highly homologous variants seemed typical of ankylosing spondylitis blood.

Germline V gene lookup returns CDR1 MNHEY and CDR2 SMNVEV (reference sequence). This CDR3 comprises 14 residues. Trimming stripped 5 bases from V and 0 bases from J, with 8 bases between. TCRdb processed the 5' RACE reads anew with MiXCR; each CDR3 protein has one entry. The sample has 200,000 to 250,000 distinct CDR3 sequences; about 7% are singletons. Sequencing was done on a sample of blood, either unsorted or a sorted T cell fraction (not recorded which). The sequence was obtained from a male donor with ankylosing spondylitis. The chain uses TRBV27 and TRBJ2-1; D gene unclear. As DNA, the CDR3 is TGTGCCAGCAGTCCCACAGACTCCTACAATGAGCAGTTCTTC. Its protein is CASSPTDSYNEQFF.